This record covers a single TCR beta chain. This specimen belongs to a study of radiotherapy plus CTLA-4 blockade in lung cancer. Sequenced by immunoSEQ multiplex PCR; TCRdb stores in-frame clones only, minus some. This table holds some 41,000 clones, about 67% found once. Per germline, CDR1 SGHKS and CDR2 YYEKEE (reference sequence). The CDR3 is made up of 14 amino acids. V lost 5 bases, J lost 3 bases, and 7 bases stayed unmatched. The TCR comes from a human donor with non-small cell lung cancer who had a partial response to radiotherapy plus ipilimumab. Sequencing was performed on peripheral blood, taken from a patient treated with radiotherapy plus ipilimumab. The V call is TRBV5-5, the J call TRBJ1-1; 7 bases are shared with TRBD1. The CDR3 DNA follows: TGTGCCAGCAGTTTAGGGGGCTGGGACACTGAAGCTTTCTTT. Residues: CASSLGGWDTEAFF.